This entry lists 32 T cell receptor beta chains sequenced from one sample in a study of metastatic and nonmetastatic thyroid tumors. All patients were untreated before thyroid surgery. TCRdb reanalyzed the PCR reads via MiXCR. The sample carries about 13,000 clones, under 25% recorded once. Sequencing was done on a sample of blood. The receptors were sampled from a male donor with papillary thyroid cancer or a benign thyroid nodule (not recorded which). Some clones in this sample may be carry-over from other donors' samples.

In its sample, this clone was seen a few times. J is TRBJ1-6 and V is TRBV28; D uncertain. This CDR3 region has 14 residues. V gave up 8 bases and J gave up 10 bases, with 18 bases separating them. Germline V lookup: CDR1 MDHEN, CDR2 SYDVKM. The CDR3 is CASRTGDIGSPLHF. DNA of the CDR3: TGTGCCAGCCGAACGGGAGACATCGGGTCACCCCTCCACTTT.

The chain carries TRBV7-3 and TRBJ2-1, with D possibly being TRBD2 (6 bases). V was clipped by 4 bases and J by 2 bases, with 12 bases between them. This CDR3 is built from 15 residues. From germline, CDR1 is SGHTA and CDR2 FQGTGA. CDR3 amino acids: CASSSSEGTYNEQFF. The CDR3 coding sequence is TGTGCCAGCAGCTCCTCGGAGGGCACCTACAATGAGCAGTTCTTC.

Many counts were recorded for this clone. This chain connects TRBV4-1 to TRBJ1-5; D remains unclear. Germline V CDR1 and CDR2: MGHRA, YSYEKL. This CDR3 comprises 16 residues. The V end lost 0 bases, the J end lost 6 bases, and 15 bases lay between the germline ends. The CDR3 reads CASSQEVVDATQPQHF. DNA for the CDR3: TGCGCCAGCAGCCAAGAAGTAGTCGACGCGACTCAGCCCCAGCATTTT.

The chain couples TRBV20-1 to TRBJ2-7; D is possibly TRBD2 (6 bases). The CDR3 contains 14 residues. With 2 bases removed from V and 2 bases from J, the gap between germline ends came to 13 bases. Per germline, CDR1 DFQATT and CDR2 SNEGSKA (reference sequence). CDR3 sequence: CSARYRDSAYEQYF. DNA of the CDR3: TGCAGTGCTAGATACCGGGACTCCGCCTACGAGCAGTACTTC.

This clone turned up a few times. This rearrangement joins TRBV28 to TRBJ2-2, with 8 positions matching TRBD1. The germline V gene encodes CDR1 MDHEN and CDR2 SYDVKM. J was trimmed by 0 bases and V by 4 bases; bases with no gene match: 4. CDR3 length: 16 residues. The CDR3, as DNA: TGTGCCAGCAGTTCCTACAGGGGGTCGAACACCGGGGAGCTGTTTTTT. This translates into CASSSYRGSNTGELFF.

The chain couples TRBV12-3 or TRBV12-4 to TRBJ2-2; maybe TRBD2 (7 bases). V lost 6 bases and J 9 bases, leaving 14 bases between the germline ends. The CDR3 has 13 amino acids. CDR3 nucleotide sequence: TGTGCCAGCAGCCAGGGGACTAACTGGGAGCTGTTTTTT. Protein product: CASSQGTNWELFF.

This chain links TRBV28 with TRBJ2-6; 8 nucleotides align to TRBD2. The CDR3 has 20 residues. V shed 4 bases, J shed 0 bases, and the junction held 14 bases outside the gene matches. The germline gives CDR1 MDHEN, CDR2 SYDVKM. DNA of the CDR3: TGTGCCAGCAGTTCGTTTGGGTCGGCTAGCGGGTACTCTGGGGCCAACGTCCTGACTTTC. Encoded protein: CASSSFGSASGYSGANVLTF.

To note about this clone: At one of its ends the junction is not consistent with the germline gene, which may arise from a read error. The chain uses TRBV6-6 and TRBJ2-7; D might be TRBD1 or TRBD2, each matching 6 bases. The germline CDR1 and CDR2 sequences are MNHNY and SVGAGI (reference sequence). The CDR3 consists of 13 residues. This chain's CDR3 is CASSNSRGREQYF. CDR3 coding DNA: TGTGCCAGCAGTAACTCACGGGGGCGTGAGCAGTACTTC.

This clone was seen a handful of times. V and J are TRBV24-1 and TRBJ2-7, with 9 bases that match TRBD1. Losses at the gene ends were 2 bases for V and 3 bases for J; bases not matched to a gene: 4. The CDR3 is 15 residues long. The germline V gene has CDR1 KGHDR and CDR2 SFDVKD. CDR3 in amino acids: CATSDSGTGNYEQYF. The CDR3 nucleotides read TGTGCCACCAGTGATTCAGGGACAGGGAACTACGAGCAGTACTTC.

This clone is judged medium-sized. This chain joins TRBV28 and TRBJ2-7; 7 nucleotides align to TRBD2. After removal of 6 bases from V and 6 bases from J, the junction contained 14 bases not matched to a gene. Germline-derived CDR1 and CDR2 are MDHEN and SYDVKM. CDR3 size: 15 residues. CDR3 region: CASSLSSVQRGEQYF. CDR3 bases: TGTGCCAGCAGCCTTTCTAGCGTACAGCGGGGCGAGCAGTACTTC.

V usage is TRBV7-2 and J usage is TRBJ2-3; no clear D gene. Trimming removed 2 bases from V and 3 bases from J, with 0 bases in between. The germline V gene has CDR1 SGHTA and CDR2 FQGNSA. The CDR3 consists of 11 residues. This CDR3 reads CASSLTDTQYF. In nucleotides, the CDR3 is TGTGCCAGCAGCTTAACAGATACGCAGTATTTT. The full variable domain, with the rest looked up from reference TRBV7-2 and TRBJ2-3, is GAGVSQSPSNKVTEKGKDVELRCDPISGHTALYWYRQSLGQGLEFLIYFQGNSAPDKSGLPSDRFSAERTGGSVSTLTIQRTQQEDSAVYLCASSLTDTQYFGPGTRLTVL.

This clone has just a few counts. The V and J genes are TRBV28 and TRBJ2-1, with D perhaps TRBD1 (6 bases). Trimming took 1 base from V and 10 from J, leaving 11 bases between them. This CDR3 comprises 13 residues. Per germline, CDR1 MDHEN and CDR2 SYDVKM. The CDR3 reads CASSLSSGQEQFF. As DNA, the CDR3 is TGTGCCAGCAGTTTATCCTCCGGACAGGAGCAGTTCTTC.

This clone is medium-sized (0.01 to 0.1%) by share. An end of the junction does not agree with germline; a read error may underlie this. CDR3 region: CASSSSGTDTQYF. Written as DNA, the CDR3 is TGTGCTAGCAGCTCCTCGGGCACAGATACGCAGTATTTT. V usage is TRBV7-7 and J usage is TRBJ2-3, with unresolved D. Germline CDR1 and CDR2: SSHAT and FNYEAQ (reference sequence). CDR3 length equals 13 residues. Based on the CDR3 plus reference TRBV7-7 and TRBJ2-3, the full variable domain is GAGVSQSPRYKVTKRGQDVTLRCDPISSHATLYWYQQALGQGPEFLTYFNYEAQPDKSGLPSDRFSAERPEGSISTLTIQRTEQRDSAMYRCASSSSGTDTQYFGPGTRLTVL.

In its sample, this clone ranks as medium-sized. The chain combines TRBV9 with TRBJ2-2; 8 bases map to TRBD2. V lost 4 bases and J lost 0; bases outside the gene matches: 5. The CDR3 has 16 amino acids. CDR1 is SGDLS and CDR2 is YYNGEE in the germline V gene. CDR3 loop: CASSSPGGSNTGELFF. Written as DNA, the CDR3 is TGTGCCAGCAGCTCCCCGGGAGGGTCGAACACCGGGGAGCTGTTTTTT. Full variable domain (outside the CDR3, taken from reference TRBV9 and TRBJ2-2): DSGVTQTPKHLITATGQRVTLRCSPRSGDLSVYWYQQSLDQGLQFLIQYYNGEERAKGNILERFSAQQFPDLHSELNLSSLELGDSALYFCASSSPGGSNTGELFFGEGSRLTVL.

In nucleotides, the CDR3 is TGTGCCACCAGTGATTCGTGGGGGACCCAGTACTTC. Its translation is CATSDSWGTQYF. The rearrangement uses TRBV24-1 and TRBJ2-5; D gene ambiguous. The CDR3 runs to 12 residues. V lost 2 bases and J 7 bases, leaving 7 bases between the germline ends. Germline CDR1 reads KGHDR; CDR2 reads SFDVKD.

This clone is a singleton in its sample. The rearrangement joins TRBV20-1 to TRBJ2-1; the D call may be TRBD1 or TRBD2 (5 bases each). V gave up 0 bases and J gave up 4 bases, with 13 bases separating them. The CDR3 has 15 residues. Germline loops: CDR1 DFQATT, CDR2 SNEGSKA (reference sequence). DNA of the CDR3: TGCAGTGCTAGAGATTTGAGGGGCGGGTACAATGAGCAGTTCTTC. Its protein product is CSARDLRGGYNEQFF.

This clone has just a few counts. V usage is TRBV6-1 and J usage is TRBJ2-1; no reliable D call. Germline-derived CDR1 and CDR2 are MNHNS and SASEGT. V was pared by 5 bases and J by 6 bases, with 11 bases between. The CDR3 spans 13 residues. Here the CDR3 reads CASSSPDSNEQFF. The CDR3 DNA is TGTGCCAGCAGTTCCCCCGACTCCAATGAGCAGTTCTTC.

This chain uses TRBV9 with TRBJ2-6; the D is unclear. The CDR3 is made up of 14 amino acids. Trimming shortened V by 4 bases and J by 0 bases, and 5 bases separated the two germline ends. Per the germline V gene, CDR1 is SGDLS and CDR2 is YYNGEE. CDR3 region: CASSLTSGANVLTF. The CDR3 region has the DNA TGTGCCAGCAGCCTTACCTCTGGGGCCAACGTCCTGACTTTC.

This clone was detected many times. The V gene is TRBV9, the J gene TRBJ2-5, with 8 bases fitting TRBD2. J gave up 3 bases and V 0 bases, and 4 bases lay outside the gene matches. The CDR3 totals 15 residues. Germline values: CDR1 SGDLS, CDR2 YYNGEE. This CDR3 is CASSVDGRVKETQYF. CDR3 DNA: TGTGCCAGCAGCGTAGACGGGAGGGTCAAAGAGACCCAGTACTTC.

The V call is TRBV5-1, the J call TRBJ1-2; D not resolved. The CDR3 runs 13 residues. The germline V and J ends were trimmed by 0 bases and 5 bases, with 8 bases remaining between them. Germline V CDR1 and CDR2: SGHRS, YFSETQ. CDR3 residues: CASSLADNYGYTF. The CDR3 bases are TGCGCCAGCAGCTTGGCAGATAATTATGGCTACACCTTC.

This clone was seen ten or more times. The chain uses TRBV4-2 and TRBJ1-1, with D possibly being TRBD1 (5 bases). With 6 bases removed from V and 1 base from J, the gap between germline ends came to 12 bases. Germline assignment: CDR1 LGHNA and CDR2 YNFKEQ. The CDR3 is 14 amino acids. CDR3 in amino acids: CASRPGHQNTEAFF. The CDR3 DNA is TGTGCCAGCAGACCCGGACACCAGAACACTGAAGCTTTCTTT.

This clone was picked up many times. The chain combines TRBV29-1 with TRBJ1-5; 7 bases are a match to TRBD1. Germline V CDR1 and CDR2: SQVTM, ANQGSEA. Trimming cost V 4 bases and J 4 bases; bases outside gene matches: 4. The CDR3 sequence is 13 residues long. CDR3 in amino acids: CSVGQGGNQPQHF. CDR3 nucleotides: TGCAGCGTTGGACAGGGAGGAAATCAGCCCCAGCATTTT.

This clone was found many times. The same CDR3 arises from other DNA sequences in this sample as well. The CDR3 is CASSEGDNSPLHF. The DNA of the CDR3 is TGTGCCAGCAGTGAAGGAGATAATTCACCCCTCCACTTT. The V and J genes are TRBV6-4 and TRBJ1-6; no firm D call. Trimming pared 3 bases from V and 5 bases from J, leaving 5 bases between. This CDR3 spans 13 amino acids. Germline V gene lookup returns CDR1 MRHNA and CDR2 SNTAGT.

This clone appeared a few times. The chain recombines TRBV6-1 with TRBJ2-3, with D perhaps matching TRBD1 or TRBD2 (5 bases each). This CDR3 comprises 15 residues. Per germline, CDR1 MNHNS and CDR2 SASEGT. With 9 bases removed from V and 3 bases from J, the gap between germline ends came to 19 bases. The CDR3: CASVPLGTPTDTQYF. In DNA form, the CDR3 reads TGTGCCAGTGTGCCTCTCGGGACCCCGACAGATACGCAGTATTTT.

In this sample, this clone turned up many times. The chain joins TRBV11-2 to TRBJ2-1; TRBD2 might be the D (5 bases). Germline V lookup: CDR1 SGHAT, CDR2 FQNNGV. This CDR3 comprises 16 residues. Trimming shortened V by 5 bases and J by 3 bases, and 17 bases separated the two germline ends. Written as DNA, the CDR3 is TGTGCCAGCAGCCCTCGCCGAGCGGCCGTCTACAATGAGCAGTTCTTC. It encodes CASSPRRAAVYNEQFF.

This clone is medium-sized by share. This chain uses TRBV19 with TRBJ2-7; 10 bases align to TRBD2. Germline lookup yields CDR1 LNHDA and CDR2 SQIVND (reference sequence). After removal of 9 bases from V and 5 bases from J, the junction contained 7 bases not matched to a gene. This CDR3 comprises 13 residues. The CDR3 protein is CASSSGRAHEQYF. Here the CDR3 DNA reads TGTGCCAGCTCCAGCGGGAGGGCCCACGAGCAGTACTTC.

This clone was counted only a few times. A much more abundant neighbour one base away suggests this may be a read error. The gene calls are TRBV18 and TRBJ2-5; D ambiguous. Germline CDR1 reads KGHSH; CDR2 reads LQKENI. This CDR3 contains 12 residues. CDR3 sequence reads: CANSPFQETQYF. The CDR3 DNA follows: TGTGCCAACTCACCATTCCAAGAGACCCAGTACTTC.

This clone was counted many times. This chain uses TRBV19 with TRBJ1-4; D unresolved. The germline CDR1 and CDR2 sequences are LNHDA and SQIVND (reference sequence). The CDR3 spans 12 residues. V dropped 5 bases and J dropped 10 bases, with 11 bases sitting between them. CDR3 protein: CASSYEEGKLFF. DNA for the CDR3: TGTGCCAGTAGTTACGAGGAAGGAAAACTGTTTTTT.

By share, this clone counts as medium-sized. The chain has TRBV6-2 or TRBV6-3 and TRBJ1-1, with 8 positions matching TRBD1. The V segment lost 5 bases and the J segment 4 bases; nucleotides outside the gene matches: 15. The germline V gene has CDR1 MNHEY and CDR2 SVGEGT. The CDR3 runs 17 residues. The chain's CDR3 is CASSHRTGRERGTEAFF. As DNA, the CDR3 is TGTGCCAGCAGTCACCGGACAGGGCGAGAGAGGGGCACTGAAGCTTTCTTT.

The genes are TRBV20-1 and TRBJ2-1; 9 bases are shared with TRBD2. The length of the CDR3 is 15 residues. J lost 7 bases, V lost 0 bases, and 7 bases had no gene match. CDR1 and CDR2 (germline): DFQATT, SNEGSKA (reference sequence). The CDR3 loop is CSARDNSGGKNEQFF. CDR3 in DNA: TGCAGTGCTAGAGATAACAGCGGGGGGAAGAATGAGCAGTTCTTC.

The chain is built from TRBV20-1 and TRBJ2-7; the match to TRBD1 covers 10 bases. CDR1 is DFQATT, CDR2 SNEGSKA, per germline (reference sequence). Trimming took 3 bases from V and 6 from J; bases not matched to a gene: 8. The CDR3 runs to 14 residues. CDR3 amino acids: CSARRGTGVSEQYF. The DNA of the CDR3 is TGCAGTGCTAGGAGGGGGACAGGGGTTAGCGAGCAGTACTTC.

Here the CDR3 reads CASSPGLAGEGEQFF. The DNA for the CDR3 is TGTGCCAGCTCCCCCGGACTAGCGGGAGAGGGTGAGCAGTTCTTC. V is TRBV18 and J is TRBJ2-1, with TRBD2 matching over 13 bases. The germline CDR1 and CDR2 sequences are KGHSH and LQKENI. The CDR3 has 15 residues. V shed 6 bases, J shed 9 bases, and the junction held 8 bases outside the gene matches.